This T cell receptor (beta chain) appears in the sequencing data of a study of beta chain features in type 1 diabetes. Study details: The study found patients and healthy donors alike in age, gender and cell yields. Sorted cells numbering around 110,000,000 were examined across all samples.

Germline V gene lookup returns CDR1 MGHRA and CDR2 YSYEKL. Trimming left V 4 bases short and J 4 bases short, with 14 bases between. The CDR3 spans 14 residues. On this clone: The antigen remains unidentified.

Study-wide results and caveats: Cells with high TCR expression could be over-represented when cDNA is sequenced. Type 1 diabetes patients showed a moderate but significant shortening of TCRB CDR3s in all four CD4+ subsets.

What was sequenced were expressed TCRB transcripts, since all of the isolated RNA had been reverse transcribed. Clones were sequenced by immunoSEQ multiplex PCR, and TCRdb holds only the in-frame ones, with some missing. The sample carries roughly 730,000 clones, around an eighth recorded once. The source is a man between 18 and 29 years old with type 1 diabetes. The chain joins TRBV4-1 to TRBJ2-7; no reliable D call. Sequenced input: naive CD4+ T cells from blood. CDR3 bases: TGCGCCAGCAGCCCCGTACCCGTAAGTTACGAGCAGTACTTC. Encoded protein: CASSPVPVSYEQYF.